This TCR beta chain was recorded in a study of CD8 T cells in Susac syndrome. With random hexamers, reverse transcription was performed on about 0.45 to 1 ug of RNA. TCRdb re-called the immunoSEQ multiplex PCR reads through MiXCR, storing one row per CDR3 protein. This sample carries 110,000 or so distinct CDR3 sequences, about 92% of them seen once, and the ten largest clones take about 0.087%. The V gene lost 1 base and the J gene lost 2 bases, with 13 bases spanning the gap. This CDR3 region has 16 residues. Germline loops: CDR1 LGHNA, CDR2 YNFKEQ. V and J are TRBV4-2 and TRBJ2-3, with a possible D match to TRBD1 (5 bases). The source of this sequence is a human donor with multiple sclerosis. Sequenced: CD4+ T cells from PBMCs. In DNA, the CDR3 is TGTGCCAGCAGCCAAGGAATAGGCAGGGCCACAGATACGCAGTATTTT. Translated: CASSQGIGRATDTQYF.